A single sample gave rise to the 6 T cell receptor beta chains below, sequenced in a study of cytomegalovirus exposure and HLA in healthy donors. PCR employed 60 Vbeta and 13 Jbeta primers. Sequencing was performed with immunoSEQ multiplex PCR; in TCRdb, only in-frame clones are kept and a portion is missing. The sample includes around 87,000 clones, roughly 70% of them seen just once. Sequencing was performed on PBMCs. These receptor sequences come from a man aged 40-49 years in good health and CMV-seronegative.

The chain has TRBV6-5 and TRBJ2-2; 10 bases match TRBD1. CDR1 MNHEY and CDR2 SVGAGI come from the germline V gene. V shed 8 bases and J 4 bases; nucleotides not matched to a gene: 4. This CDR3 has 14 residues. DNA for the CDR3: TGTGCCAGCCGGGGGACAGGGGTCACCGGGGAGCTGTTTTTT. Translation: CASRGTGVTGELFF.

V usage is TRBV11-1 and J usage is TRBJ2-7; 9 bases are a match to TRBD1. This CDR3 region has 14 residues. Germline trimming cut 8 bases from V and 4 bases from J; bases unmatched to any gene: 9. CDR1 is SGHAT and CDR2 is FQDESV in the germline V gene (reference sequence). The CDR3 loop reads CASRDRGSSYEQYF. For the CDR3, the DNA is TGTGCCAGCCGCGACAGGGGGTCTTCTTACGAGCAGTACTTC.

This clone has just a few counts. The CDR3 region has the DNA TGTGCCAGCAGTTACTCGACAGGGCCTGAAGCTTTCTTT. Translated: CASSYSTGPEAFF. V is TRBV6-5 and J is TRBJ1-1; 7 positions agree with TRBD1. There are 13 residues in the CDR3. Germline values: CDR1 MNHEY, CDR2 SVGAGI. Trimming took 0 bases from V and 6 from J; bases not matched to a gene: 1.

V is TRBV4-2 and J is TRBJ1-2; no definite D call. CDR3 length: 16 residues. Looked up from germline, CDR1 is LGHNA and CDR2 is YNFKEQ. The V end was cut by 0 bases, the J end by 3 bases, with 14 bases between. The CDR3 spells CASSQDRGSFHYGYTF. The DNA for the CDR3 is TGTGCCAGCAGCCAAGATCGTGGCAGTTTTCACTATGGCTACACCTTC.

The rearrangement links TRBV5-1 to TRBJ2-5; the match to TRBD2 covers 10 bases. This CDR3 comprises 16 residues. Germline loops: CDR1 SGHRS, CDR2 YFSETQ. V dropped 0 bases and J dropped 1; count of bases not matched to a gene: 3. Here the CDR3 DNA reads TGCGCCAGCAGCTTGGCGCTAGCGGGGGCCCAAGAGACCCAGTACTTC. Protein sequence: CASSLALAGAQETQYF.

The V and J genes are TRBV28 and TRBJ2-1, with a possible D match to TRBD2 (6 bases). The CDR3 totals 13 residues. From germline, CDR1 is MDHEN and CDR2 SYDVKM. The V end lost 3 bases, the J end lost 4 bases, and 7 bases lay between the germline ends. CDR3 in amino acids: CASSLGTYNEQFF. The CDR3 DNA sequence: TGTGCCAGCAGTTTGGGGACTTACAATGAGCAGTTCTTC.